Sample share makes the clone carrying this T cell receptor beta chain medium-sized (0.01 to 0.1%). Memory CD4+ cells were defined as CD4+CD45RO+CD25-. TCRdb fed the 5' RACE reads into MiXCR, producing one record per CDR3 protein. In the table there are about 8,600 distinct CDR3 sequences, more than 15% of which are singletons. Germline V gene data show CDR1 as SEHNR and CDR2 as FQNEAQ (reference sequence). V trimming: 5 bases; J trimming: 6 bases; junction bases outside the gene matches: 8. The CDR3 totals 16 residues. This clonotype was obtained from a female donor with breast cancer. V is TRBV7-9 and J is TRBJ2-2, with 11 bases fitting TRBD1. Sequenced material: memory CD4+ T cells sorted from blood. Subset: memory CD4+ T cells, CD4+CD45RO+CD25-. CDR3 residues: CASSKPPGQGAGELFF. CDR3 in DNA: TGTGCCAGCAGCAAACCGCCGGGACAGGGGGCCGGGGAGCTGTTTTTT.